This is a list of T cell receptor beta chains from one sample in a study of cytomegalovirus exposure and HLA in healthy donors. Clones were sequenced by immunoSEQ multiplex PCR, and TCRdb holds only the in-frame ones, with some missing. The table lists around 250,000 clones, 85% to 90% of them singletons, with less than 0.4% in the top ten. The specimen was PBMCs. The receptors derive from a woman between 18 and 29 years old in good health and CMV-seronegative. CDR3s include the opening cysteine and the closing phenylalanine or tryptophan. The D gene is left open where the match is weak. Only part of the rows carry a size: once, few, many, or a class if the clone is expanded.

size	D	V	J	CDR3	DNA
once	NA	TRBV5-5	TRBJ1-2	CASSLEPLTLRGYTF	TGTGCCAGCAGCTTGGAGCCGTTGACGTTGAGGGGCTACACCTTC
NA	TRBD1	TRBV6-1	TRBJ1-6	CASSADRGDSPLHF	TGTGCCAGCAGTGCGGACAGGGGAGATTCACCCCTCCACTTT
NA	NA	TRBV27	TRBJ2-2	CASSLWATGELFF	TGTGCCAGCAGTTTATGGGCAACCGGGGAGCTGTTTTTT
few	TRBD1	TRBV7-9	TRBJ1-6	CASSLVRGPNSPLHF	TGTGCCAGCAGCTTAGTAAGGGGGCCTAATTCACCCCTCCACTTT
NA	TRBD1	TRBV7-9	TRBJ1-4	CASSLTGVTGEKLFF	TGTGCCAGCAGCCTGACAGGGGTAACGGGAGAAAAACTGTTTTTT
NA	TRBD2	TRBV10-3	TRBJ2-1	CAISEGPLAGGQDEQFF	TGTGCCATCAGCGAGGGGCCACTAGCGGGGGGGCAGGATGAGCAGTTCTTC
NA	TRBD2	TRBV10-3	TRBJ2-1	CAISESRLAGGYNEQFF	TGTGCCATCAGTGAGTCGAGGCTAGCGGGGGGGTACAATGAGCAGTTCTTC
few	NA	TRBV10-3	TRBJ2-7	CAISESTGEQYF	TGTGCCATCAGTGAGTCGACAGGCGAGCAGTACTTC
NA	TRBD2	TRBV2	TRBJ2-3	CASRGTSSSTDTQYF	TGTGCCAGCAGGGGGACTAGCTCTAGCACAGATACGCAGTATTTT
few	NA	TRBV5-8	TRBJ1-5	CASSSNEASNQPQHF	TGTGCCAGCAGCTCGAACGAAGCGAGCAATCAGCCCCAGCATTTT
NA	NA	TRBV27	TRBJ1-5	CASSFSGGSNQPQHF	TGTGCCAGCAGTTTTTCCGGGGGTAGCAATCAGCCCCAGCATTTT
NA	NA	TRBV21-1	TRBJ2-7	CAREQGPKGSHSYEQYF	TGTGCCAGGGAGCAGGGGCCTAAAGGATCCCACTCCTACGAGCAGTACTTC
NA	NA	TRBV6-5	TRBJ2-3	CASSSRVLTDTQYF	TGTGCCAGCAGTTCCAGGGTCCTCACAGATACGCAGTATTTT
once	TRBD1	TRBV5-1	TRBJ1-5	CASSFTGGPNQPQHF	TGCGCCAGCAGCTTTACAGGGGGTCCGAATCAGCCCCAGCATTTT
NA	NA	TRBV5-1	TRBJ1-1	CASSLEAQSGEAFF	TGCGCCAGCAGCTTGGAAGCCCAGTCGGGGGAAGCTTTCTTT
once	NA	TRBV9	TRBJ2-3	CASSVAAAYSDTQYF	TGTGCCAGCAGCGTAGCCGCGGCCTACTCAGATACGCAGTATTTT
NA	NA	TRBV6-5	TRBJ1-2	CASGTRGGKNYGYTF	TGTGCCAGCGGGACCAGGGGTGGGAAGAACTATGGCTACACCTTC
NA	TRBD1	TRBV15	TRBJ1-5	CATSRDRAAVQPQHF	TGTGCCACCAGCCGGGACAGGGCCGCGGTCCAGCCCCAGCATTTT
few	TRBD1	TRBV7-6	TRBJ1-3	CASSALQGLGNTIYF	TGTGCCAGCAGCGCGCTACAGGGGCTCGGAAACACCATATATTTT
NA	NA	TRBV6-5	TRBJ1-4	CASSYRGSLNEKLFF	TGTGCCAGCAGTTATCGCGGGTCCCTTAATGAAAAACTGTTTTTT
once	TRBD1	TRBV28	TRBJ2-2	CASSFPDRGNTGELFF	TGTGCCAGCAGTTTCCCGGACAGGGGAAACACCGGGGAGCTGTTTTTT
NA	TRBD2	TRBV14	TRBJ2-5	CASSRRGLAEWELQETQYF	TGTGCCAGCAGCCGAAGGGGACTAGCGGAGTGGGAGCTCCAAGAGACCCAGTACTTC
NA	NA	TRBV7-2	TRBJ2-3	CAISSHTQYF	TGTGCCATCTCTTCTCATACGCAGTATTTT
NA	NA	TRBV11-2	TRBJ1-6	CASSLMLLGGASYNSPLHF	TGTGCCAGCAGCTTAATGTTGTTAGGTGGGGCATCCTATAATTCACCCCTCCACTTT
NA	TRBD1	TRBV28	TRBJ2-3	CASSPGTGGDTQYF	TGTGCCAGCAGCCCCGGGACAGGGGGAGATACGCAGTATTTT
NA	TRBD2	TRBV7-3	TRBJ2-1	CASSYSGGSHNEQFF	TGTGCCAGCAGCTATAGCGGGGGGTCTCACAATGAGCAGTTCTTC
NA	TRBD2	TRBV7-2	TRBJ2-5	CASSLVLAGGQETQYF	TGTGCCAGCAGCTTAGTGCTAGCGGGGGGCCAAGAGACCCAGTACTTC
few	NA	TRBV6-5	TRBJ1-5	CASSYSWGGDQPQHF	TGTGCCAGCAGCTACTCGTGGGGGGGTGATCAGCCCCAGCATTTT
NA	NA	TRBV21-1	TRBJ2-1	CASSKALLGTVSYNEQFF	TGTGCCAGCAGCAAAGCGCTTTTGGGGACAGTGTCCTACAATGAGCAGTTCTTC